This T cell receptor (beta chain) originates from a study of vaccination and CD4 T cells after COVID-19. The Oncomine TCR Beta short-read assay sequenced DNA from cultured CD4+ T cells. TCRdb re-called the PCR reads through MiXCR, storing one row per CDR3 protein. The repertoire holds roughly 11,000 distinct CDR3 sequences, with approximately 43% as singletons. As regards this clonotype: Its antigen is undetermined.

Treatment: roughly ten-day PBMC culture with coronavirus spike peptide pools or control peptides (ViraFEST assay). Germline V gives CDR1 DFQATT, CDR2 SNEGSKA (reference sequence). V was clipped by 3 bases and J by 4 bases; unmatched bases: 7. This CDR3 spans 15 amino acids. The origin of this receptor is a human donor who had recovered from COVID-19. The sample comprised CD4+ T cells from blood, cultured in vitro. The chain combines TRBV20-1 with TRBJ2-1; the match to TRBD2 covers 9 bases. The CDR3 DNA reads TGCAGTGCTAGGCCCCTGCGGGGGGGTTACAATGAGCAGTTCTTC. This codes for CSARPLRGGYNEQFF.